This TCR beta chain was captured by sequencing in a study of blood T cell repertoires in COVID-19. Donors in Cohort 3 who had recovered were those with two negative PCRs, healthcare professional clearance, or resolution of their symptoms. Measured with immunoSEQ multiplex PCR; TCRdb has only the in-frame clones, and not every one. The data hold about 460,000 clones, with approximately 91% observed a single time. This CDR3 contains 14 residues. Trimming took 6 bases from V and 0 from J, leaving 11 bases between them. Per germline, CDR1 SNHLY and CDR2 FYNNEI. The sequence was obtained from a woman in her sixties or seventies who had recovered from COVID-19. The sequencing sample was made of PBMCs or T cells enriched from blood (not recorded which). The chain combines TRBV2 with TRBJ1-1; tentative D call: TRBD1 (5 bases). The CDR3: CASRADSMNTEAFF. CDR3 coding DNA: TGTGCCAGCAGGGCAGACAGCATGAACACTGAAGCTTTCTTT.